Each of the 15 T cell receptor beta chains below was sequenced from the same sample in a study of blood T cell repertoires in COVID-19. TCRdb keeps only in-frame clones here, not all; method: immunoSEQ multiplex PCR. Of fewer than 450,000 clones in the sample, about 90% were seen once. The sequencing input was PBMCs or T cells enriched from blood (not recorded which). The receptors come from a young woman who had recovered from COVID-19.

The chain uses TRBV9 and TRBJ1-2, with 8 positions matching TRBD1. Trimming at V came to 0 bases and at J to 4 bases, leaving 5 bases not matched to a gene. Germline V lookup: CDR1 SGDLS, CDR2 YYNGEE. CDR3 size: 15 residues. In nucleotides, the CDR3 is TGTGCCAGCAGCGTAGGGGCACAGGGGGGCTATGGCTACACCTTC. Translating gives CASSVGAQGGYGYTF.

CDR3 DNA sequence: TGTGCCAGCAGCCTCCGTTGGGACAGAGGGAATGCGAACACCGGGGAGCTGTTTTTT. This sequence encodes CASSLRWDRGNANTGELFF. The chain has TRBV14 and TRBJ2-2, with 7 bases aligning to TRBD1. CDR3 length: 19 amino acids. With V trimmed by 4 bases and J by 0 bases, 14 bases remained unmatched. Germline assignment: CDR1 SGHDN and CDR2 FVKESK. The complete variable domain, with remaining parts taken from reference TRBV14 and TRBJ2-2, reads EAGVTQFPSHSVIEKGQTVTLRCDPISGHDNLYWYRRVMGKEIKFLLHFVKESKQDESGMPNNRFLAERTGGTYSTLKVQPAELEDSGVYFCASSLRWDRGNANTGELFFGEGSRLTVL.

This chain joins TRBV6-6 and TRBJ2-7, with TRBD1 identical over 10 bases. The V and J ends lost 1 base and 1 base, in that order; junction bases with no gene match: 1. The CDR3 is 15 amino acids. CDR1 MNHNY and CDR2 SVGAGI come from the germline V gene (reference sequence). CDR3 amino acids: CASSYLGQGSYEQYF. CDR3 coding DNA: TGTGCCAGCAGTTACTTGGGACAGGGGTCCTACGAGCAGTACTTC.

This chain connects TRBV27 to TRBJ2-7; 9 bases align to TRBD1. CDR1 MNHEY and CDR2 SMNVEV come from the germline V gene (reference sequence). The V and J ends lost 5 bases and 6 bases, in that order; junction bases with no gene match: 8. This CDR3 spans 14 amino acids. CDR3 in DNA: TGTGCCAGCAGTCATCGGGACAGGGACTGCGAGCAGTACTTC. Translation: CASSHRDRDCEQYF.

The rearrangement joins TRBV30 to TRBJ1-6; D gene ambiguous. Per the germline V gene, CDR1 is GTSNPN and CDR2 is SVGIG (reference sequence). The CDR3 totals 15 residues. Trimming shortened V by 3 bases and J by 5 bases, and 14 bases separated the two germline ends. The CDR3 sequence: CAWSTEGGDNSPLHF. CDR3 bases: TGTGCCTGGAGCACCGAGGGAGGTGATAATTCACCCCTCCACTTT.

This clone appeared a few times. The J gene is TRBJ1-2, the V gene TRBV4-3; tentatively, D is TRBD1 (6 bases). V was trimmed by 3 bases and J by 4 bases, leaving 18 bases between them. The CDR3 runs 16 residues. Germline V lookup: CDR1 LGHNA, CDR2 YSLEER. The chain's CDR3 is CASSHRDWTEAYGYTF. DNA of the CDR3: TGCGCCAGCAGCCATAGAGATTGGACAGAAGCCTATGGCTACACCTTC.

This clone was observed many times. This chain links TRBV19 with TRBJ1-4; 11 nucleotides match TRBD1. Germline V gene lookup returns CDR1 LNHDA and CDR2 SQIVND (reference sequence). CDR3 length: 15 residues. J was trimmed by 5 bases and V by 4 bases; bases with no gene match: 3. The CDR3 here is CASSTGTGGNEKLFF. CDR3 DNA: TGTGCCAGTAGTACGGGGACAGGGGGAAATGAAAAACTGTTTTTT.

The rearrangement uses TRBV6-2 or TRBV6-3 and TRBJ1-1, with D unresolved. The CDR3 runs to 12 residues. Germline V gives CDR1 MNHEY, CDR2 SVGEGT. V lost 6 bases and J 4 bases, leaving 9 bases between the germline ends. The CDR3: CASSSIGTEAFF. The CDR3 DNA follows: TGTGCCAGCAGCTCTATCGGCACTGAAGCTTTCTTT.

The chain links TRBV5-1 to TRBJ1-2; 11 bases are a match to TRBD1. Germline CDR1 SGHRS, CDR2 YFSETQ. The CDR3 is made up of 14 amino acids. With V trimmed by 4 bases and J by 8 bases, 7 bases remained unmatched. The CDR3 loop reads CASSLPGQGEGYTF. The CDR3 DNA is TGCGCCAGCAGCCTTCCGGGACAGGGGGAGGGCTACACCTTC. Based on the CDR3 plus reference TRBV5-1 and TRBJ1-2, the full variable domain is KAGVTQTPRYLIKTRGQQVTLSCSPISGHRSVSWYQQTPGQGLQFLFEYFSETQRNKGNFPGRFSGRQFSNSRSEMNVSTLELGDSALYLCASSLPGQGEGYTFGSGTRLTVV.

Points on this clone: Other DNA sequences in this specimen translate into the identical CDR3. The V gene is TRBV10-3, the J gene TRBJ2-7, with 7 bases that match TRBD2. The CDR3 consists of 13 residues. J lost 4 bases, V lost 2 bases, and 2 bases had no gene match. Germline V gene data show CDR1 as ENHRY and CDR2 as SYGVKD. CDR3 sequence reads: CAISEGRGYEQYF. Written as DNA, the CDR3 is TGTGCCATCAGTGAGGGGAGGGGTTACGAGCAGTACTTC.

V is TRBV30 and J is TRBJ2-1; 8 bases match TRBD2. Germline trimming cut 0 bases from V and 4 bases from J; bases unmatched to any gene: 11. Germline values: CDR1 GTSNPN, CDR2 SVGIG (reference sequence). The CDR3 has 17 amino acids. CDR3 in amino acids: CAWSVRLTGGLYNEQFF. Written as DNA, the CDR3 is TGTGCCTGGAGTGTACGATTAACGGGGGGGTTATACAATGAGCAGTTCTTC.

The J gene is TRBJ1-2, the V gene TRBV27; D gene unclear. The CDR3 spans 13 residues. Germline assignment: CDR1 MNHEY and CDR2 SMNVEV (reference sequence). Trimming took 6 bases from V and 5 from J, leaving 13 bases between them. Here the CDR3 DNA reads TGTGCCAGCAGCGTGGGAGAGGATTATGGCTACACCTTC. This encodes CASSVGEDYGYTF.

J is TRBJ2-3 and V is TRBV7-9, with D possibly matching TRBD2 (5 bases). The V end was cut by 5 bases, the J end by 1 base, with 16 bases between. Germline V gene data show CDR1 as SEHNR and CDR2 as FQNEAQ (reference sequence). CDR3 length: 16 amino acids. CDR3 loop: CASSPRYGNGTDTQYF. The CDR3 DNA is TGTGCCAGCAGCCCACGCTACGGGAACGGCACAGATACGCAGTATTTT.

The CDR3 bases are TGTGCCAGCAGCTGGCGGACTAGCGGGGGAGTTGCGTACTTC. It encodes CASSWRTSGGVAYF. The chain carries TRBV7-2 and TRBJ2-4; 13 nucleotides align to TRBD2. V shed 4 bases and J 15 bases; nucleotides not matched to a gene: 9. The CDR3 totals 14 residues. CDR1 is SGHTA and CDR2 is FQGNSA in the germline V gene. Complete variable domain (other parts from reference TRBV7-2 and TRBJ2-4): GAGVSQSPSNKVTEKGKDVELRCDPISGHTALYWYRQSLGQGLEFLIYFQGNSAPDKSGLPSDRFSAERTGGSVSTLTIQRTQQEDSAVYLCASSWRTSGGVAYFGAGTRLSVL.

This clone was counted once. The chain carries TRBV19 and TRBJ1-5, with 7 bases fitting TRBD1. The trim removed 9 bases at V and 1 base at J, leaving 6 bases unmatched. CDR3 length: 14 residues. The germline V gene encodes CDR1 LNHDA and CDR2 SQIVND (reference sequence). CDR3 nucleotide sequence: TGTGCCAGCCTAGGGGGCGAGAGCAATCAGCCCCAGCATTTT. The encoded protein is CASLGGESNQPQHF.